Each of the 12 T cell receptor beta chains below was sequenced from the same sample in a study of blood T cell repertoires in COVID-19. Assay used: immunoSEQ multiplex PCR; TCRdb lists only in-frame clones, some missing. The table shows 130,000 or so clones, with 80% to 90% occurring only once. Sequencing was done on a sample of peripheral blood. These receptors were collected from a man in his fifties with active or convalescent COVID-19.

The chain carries TRBV5-6 and TRBJ2-7; 9 nucleotides line up with TRBD1. Trimming cost V 3 bases and J 3 bases; bases outside gene matches: 7. CDR3 length: 15 residues. Germline V gene sequence: CDR1 SGHDT, CDR2 YYEEEE. CDR3 amino acids: CASSSDRGWGYEQYF. The CDR3 DNA sequence: TGTGCCAGCAGCTCGGACAGGGGATGGGGCTACGAGCAGTACTTC. Complete variable domain (other parts from reference TRBV5-6 and TRBJ2-7): DAGVTQSPTHLIKTRGQQVTLRCSPKSGHDTVSWYQQALGQGPQFIFQYYEEEERQRGNFPDRFSGHQFPNYSSELNVNALLLGDSALYLCASSSDRGWGYEQYFGPGTRLTVT.

The genes are TRBV30 and TRBJ2-7; the match to TRBD1 covers 10 bases. The V and J ends lost 7 bases and 3 bases, in that order; junction bases with no gene match: 3. This CDR3 is built from 12 residues. Per germline, CDR1 GTSNPN and CDR2 SVGIG (reference sequence). The CDR3: CAYGQGDYEQYF. In DNA, the CDR3 is TGTGCCTATGGACAGGGGGACTACGAGCAGTACTTC.

The V gene is TRBV15, the J gene TRBJ2-6; the D is unclear. Trimming pared 4 bases from V and 2 bases from J, leaving 24 bases between. Germline V gene sequence: CDR1 LNHNV, CDR2 YYDKDF (reference sequence). The CDR3 sequence is 20 residues long. In DNA, the CDR3 is TGTGCCACCAGCACGAAATTACCCCGGCCAGGTCAAACTGGGGCCAACGTCCTGACTTTC. This codes for CATSTKLPRPGQTGANVLTF. Supplemented by reference TRBV15 and TRBJ2-6, the full variable domain reads DAMVIQNPRYQVTQFGKPVTLSCSQTLNHNVMYWYQQKSSQAPKLLFHYYDKDFNNEADTPDNFQSRRPNTSFCFLDIRSPGLGDTAMYLCATSTKLPRPGQTGANVLTFGAGSRLTVL.

V is TRBV30 and J is TRBJ2-7, with TRBD2 identical over 12 bases. The V gene's germline CDR1 is GTSNPN and CDR2 SVGIG (reference sequence). This CDR3 contains 15 residues. The junction had 4 bases not matched to a gene; V was cut back by 3 bases and J by 1 base. CDR3 amino acids: CAWRTSGRSSYEQYF. The DNA for the CDR3 is TGTGCCTGGAGGACTAGCGGGAGAAGTTCCTACGAGCAGTACTTC. The complete variable domain, with remaining parts taken from reference TRBV30 and TRBJ2-7, reads SQTIHQWPATLVQPVGSPLSLECTVEGTSNPNLYWYRQAAGRGLQLLFYSVGIGQISSEVPQNLSASRPQDRQFILSSKKLLLSDSGFYLCAWRTSGRSSYEQYFGPGTRLTVT.

This clone was seen more than once but under ten times. V and J are TRBV30 and TRBJ1-5, with D possibly matching TRBD1 (6 bases). The CDR3 has 14 residues. Between the trimmed V and J ends, which lost 2 bases and 4 bases, there was a span of 12 bases. Germline lookup yields CDR1 GTSNPN and CDR2 SVGIG (reference sequence). DNA of the CDR3: TGTGCCTGGAGTCACCGGGACACAAATCAGCCCCAGCATTTT. Its translation is CAWSHRDTNQPQHF.

In its sample, this clone was seen once. The rearrangement joins TRBV19 to TRBJ2-2, with D unclear. CDR1 and CDR2 from the germline V gene are LNHDA and SQIVND (reference sequence). With 6 bases removed from V and 2 bases from J, the gap between germline ends came to 13 bases. The CDR3 extends over 15 amino acids. CDR3: CASSASLLNTGELFF. The CDR3 DNA reads TGTGCCAGTAGCGCGTCTCTTCTAAACACCGGGGAGCTGTTTTTT.

The rearrangement joins TRBV10-3 to TRBJ2-1; TRBD2 aligns across 8 bases. Germline CDR1 and CDR2: ENHRY and SYGVKD. V lost 3 bases, J lost 7 bases, and 11 bases stayed unmatched. The CDR3 consists of 16 residues. CDR3 sequence: CAISDRRREAGNEQFF. CDR3 sequence (DNA): TGTGCCATCAGTGATCGGAGGCGGGAGGCAGGGAATGAGCAGTTCTTC.

The chain is built from TRBV19 and TRBJ2-1; perhaps TRBD2 as D (6 bases). Trimming removed 8 bases from V and 6 bases from J, with 14 bases in between. There are 13 residues in the CDR3. The germline V gene encodes CDR1 LNHDA and CDR2 SQIVND (reference sequence). CDR3 residues: CASGGTIINEQFF. CDR3 DNA sequence: TGTGCCAGTGGGGGGACCATAATCAATGAGCAGTTCTTC.

CDR3 loop: CAWGGGPDQTQYF. CDR3 in DNA: TGTGCCTGGGGCGGGGGGCCGGATCAGACCCAGTACTTC. The V call is TRBV30, the J call TRBJ2-5; 8 nucleotides agree with TRBD2. The germline CDR1 and CDR2 sequences are GTSNPN and SVGIG (reference sequence). V was pared by 5 bases and J by 6 bases, with 8 bases of the junction left unmatched. CDR3 length: 13 residues.

The V call is TRBV3-1 (or the pseudogene TRBV3-2), the J call TRBJ2-5, with TRBD2 matching 8 bases. The CDR3 totals 15 residues. From germline, CDR1 is LGHDT and CDR2 YNNKEL (reference sequence). V was clipped by 4 bases and J by 5 bases; unmatched bases: 9. The CDR3 loop is CASSPLGRGQETQYF. CDR3 in DNA: TGTGCCAGCAGCCCCCTCGGGAGGGGCCAGGAGACCCAGTACTTC.

The genes are TRBV6-2 or TRBV6-3 and TRBJ2-7, with TRBD1 matching 8 bases. This CDR3 spans 14 amino acids. The V segment lost 5 bases and the J segment 1 base; nucleotides outside the gene matches: 4. Germline CDR1 MNHEY, CDR2 SVGEGT. Written as DNA, the CDR3 is TGTGCCAGCAGTACTCGGGACAGGTCCTACGAGCAGTACTTC. Amino acids: CASSTRDRSYEQYF.

This clone was seen a few times. V usage is TRBV28 and J usage is TRBJ2-7; 13 bases are shared with TRBD2. The V and J ends lost 5 bases and 3 bases, in that order; junction bases with no gene match: 4. There are 15 residues in the CDR3. Germline CDR1 and CDR2: MDHEN and SYDVKM. The CDR3: CASSPGLAGNYEQYF. CDR3 coding DNA: TGTGCCAGCAGTCCGGGACTAGCGGGAAACTACGAGCAGTACTTC.